Listed here are 9 T cell receptor beta chains from one sample, sequenced in a study of T-cell reconstitution after alpha-beta-depleted transplantation in children (dated by TCRdb to about 2016). Receptor amplification or capture employed PCR. The instrument given in TCRdb is Illumina HiSeq 2500. Molecular barcoding was employed in the preparation of TCR libraries, with unique molecular identifiers being used to normalize TCRbeta repertoire quantification. TCRdb applied fastp at Q25 and MiXCR to the public reads, then kept only in-frame beta chains. Each entry merges the rows of one CDR3 protein and shows their most common DNA and genes. In this sample the table shows a few hundred thousand distinct CDR3 sequences, under 13% of which occur a single time. The ten largest clones take up 2% to 2.5% of the sample. The specimen comprised PBMCs from the stem cell graft donor, sampled from the stem cell graft. Receptors originate from a human donor who donated a stem cell graft to a child with acute lymphoblastic leukemia.

The chain joins TRBV7-2 to TRBJ2-3, with D perhaps TRBD2 (5 bases). CDR1 SGHTA and CDR2 FQGNSA come from the germline V gene. Between the trimmed V and J ends, which lost 1 base and 0 bases, there was a span of 8 bases. The CDR3 totals 15 residues. The CDR3 DNA reads as TGTGCCAGCAGCTTAGTACGGAGGAGCACAGATACGCAGTATTTT. It is translated as CASSLVRRSTDTQYF.

Ten or more counts support this clonotype. This sequence joins TRBV5-4 and TRBJ2-2; TRBD2 is a possible D gene (5 bases). V lost 4 bases and J lost 5, with 6 bases in between. The CDR3 is made up of 12 amino acids. From germline, CDR1 is SGHNT and CDR2 YYREEE (reference sequence). This chain's CDR3 is CASSTGTGELFF. The CDR3 bases are TGTGCCAGCAGCACGGGGACCGGGGAGCTGTTTTTT.

This clonotype was detected a few times. CDR3 coding DNA: TGTGCCAGCAGTTATCTAGCGTGGTACCAAGAGACCCAGTACTTC. It encodes CASSYLAWYQETQYF. The chain uses TRBV12-3 or TRBV12-4 and TRBJ2-5, with D perhaps TRBD2 (6 bases). The V end lost 4 bases, the J end lost 0 bases, and 12 bases lay between the germline ends. The CDR3 is made up of 15 amino acids.

Many counts were recorded for this clonotype. The chain has TRBV28 and TRBJ2-5; 11 nucleotides match TRBD2. The CDR3 extends over 14 amino acids. After removal of 5 bases from V and 9 bases from J, the junction contained 8 bases not matched to a gene. Germline CDR1 MDHEN, CDR2 SYDVKM. DNA for the CDR3: TGTGCCAGCAGTCCAACTAGCGGGAGTGTGTCCCAGTACTTC. Protein product: CASSPTSGSVSQYF.

This clonotype was seen many times. V usage is TRBV7-2 and J usage is TRBJ2-3; 10 bases are a match to TRBD2. This CDR3 region has 15 residues. Germline values: CDR1 SGHTA, CDR2 FQGNSA. With 5 bases clipped from V and 6 bases from J, the junction kept 8 bases outside the gene matches. The CDR3 loop reads CASSAAAGGHDTQYF. For the CDR3, the DNA is TGTGCCAGCAGCGCAGCAGCGGGAGGGCACGATACGCAGTATTTT.

The chain is built from TRBV10-1 and TRBJ2-3; D is possibly TRBD2 (5 bases). Trimming took 3 bases from V and 0 from J, leaving 7 bases between them. The CDR3 has 14 amino acids. Germline values: CDR1 WNHNN, CDR2 SYGVQD (reference sequence). This CDR3 is CASSDQRSTDTQYF. DNA for the CDR3: TGCGCCAGCAGTGATCAGCGGAGCACAGATACGCAGTATTTT.

This clonotype was recorded many times. V gene TRBV28 combines with J gene TRBJ1-3; 7 bases are shared with TRBD1. Germline lookup yields CDR1 MDHEN and CDR2 SYDVKM. The length of the CDR3 is 14 residues. V lost 5 bases, J lost 3 bases, and 4 bases stayed unmatched. In DNA, the CDR3 is TGTGCCAGCAGTGCCGGGACAGATGGAAACACCATATATTTT. It encodes CASSAGTDGNTIYF.

This clonotype was counted at least ten times. The chain combines TRBV25-1 with TRBJ2-3; the D gene is possibly TRBD2 (6 bases). The V end was cut by 3 bases, the J end by 5 bases, with 18 bases between. The CDR3 spans 16 residues. The germline V gene encodes CDR1 MGHDK and CDR2 SYGVNS. Written as DNA, the CDR3 is TGTGCCAGCAGTGATAACATAGCGGTCGGGAGAGATACGCAGTATTTT. This sequence encodes CASSDNIAVGRDTQYF.

About this clonotype: At one end, the junction sequence differs from germline, possibly due to a read error. The V call is TRBV27, the J call TRBJ1-3, with D possibly TRBD1 on 5 matching bases. The CDR3 has 14 residues. CDR1 and CDR2 (germline): MNHEY, SMNVEV (reference sequence). The CDR3 protein is CASSLSGDGSTIYF. The CDR3 bases are TGTGCCAGCAGTTTATCAGGGGATGGAAGCACCATATATTTT.